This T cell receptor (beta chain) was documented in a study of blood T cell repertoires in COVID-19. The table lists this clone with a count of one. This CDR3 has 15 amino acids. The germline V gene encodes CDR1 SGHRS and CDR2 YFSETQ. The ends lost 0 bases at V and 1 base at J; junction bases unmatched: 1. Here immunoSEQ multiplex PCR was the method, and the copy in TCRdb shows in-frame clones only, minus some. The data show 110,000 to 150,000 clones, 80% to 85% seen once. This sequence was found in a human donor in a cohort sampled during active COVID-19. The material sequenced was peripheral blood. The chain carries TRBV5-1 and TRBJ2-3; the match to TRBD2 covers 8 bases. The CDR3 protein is CASSLETSGTDTQYF. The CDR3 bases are TGCGCCAGCAGCTTGGAGACTAGCGGCACAGATACGCAGTATTTT.